The 5 T cell receptor beta chains presented below share a single source sample, sequenced in a study of Graves' ophthalmopathy and Graves' hyperthyroidism. Amplification targeted the TCR beta CDR3 regions, with RNA transcripts as the source material. RT-PCR was first run with HTBI primers, then multiplex PCR in a second round. TCRdb re-derived calls from the multiplex PCR reads in MiXCR, one entry per CDR3 protein. The table lists about 620,000 distinct CDR3 sequences, 22% of them singletons, with roughly 7.4% in the top ten. The material sequenced was peripheral blood. These receptors were obtained from a woman aged 18-29 years with stable Graves' hyperthyroidism. Some clones in this sample may be carry-over from other donors' samples.

This clonotype was detected a few times. This rearrangement joins TRBV6-1 to TRBJ1-5; 9 nucleotides align to TRBD1. V lost 8 bases and J lost 7; bases outside the gene matches: 6. CDR1 is MNHNS, CDR2 SASEGT, per germline. This CDR3 contains 13 residues. This chain's CDR3 is CASGGTGKQPQHF. The CDR3 DNA reads as TGTGCCAGCGGGGGGACAGGGAAGCAGCCCCAGCATTTT.

The chain employs TRBV29-1 and TRBJ2-5; D is uncertain. V was pared by 4 bases and J by 5 bases, with 11 bases between. CDR3 length: 12 residues. Per the germline V gene, CDR1 is SQVTM and CDR2 is ANQGSEA. Written as DNA, the CDR3 is TGCAGCGTTGGTGGCTACCGCGAGACCCAGTACTTC. Translation: CSVGGYRETQYF. Supplemented by reference TRBV29-1 and TRBJ2-5, the full variable domain reads SAVISQKPSRDICQRGTSLTIQCQVDSQVTMMFWYRQQPGQSLTLIATANQGSEATYESGFVIDKFPISRPNLTFSTLTVSNMSPEDSSIYLCSVGGYRETQYFGPGTRLLVL.

The V gene is TRBV4-1, the J gene TRBJ1-2; 7 nucleotides line up with TRBD1. CDR1 is MGHRA and CDR2 is YSYEKL in the germline V gene. The CDR3 extends over 11 amino acids. Germline trimming cut 6 bases from V and 10 bases from J; bases unmatched to any gene: 5. CDR3 coding DNA: TGCGCCAGCAGTCATACAGGGGCCTACACCTTC. Its translation is CASSHTGAYTF.

This clonotype was counted many times. The chain has TRBV11-3 and TRBJ2-5, with D perhaps matching TRBD1 (6 bases). The CDR3 consists of 13 residues. Deletions cut 3 bases from V and 5 bases from J, with 10 bases between. Per germline, CDR1 SGHNT and CDR2 YENEEA. The CDR3 DNA follows: TGTGCCAGCAGCTTTAACAGGGCGGAGACCCAGTACTTC. Amino acid sequence: CASSFNRAETQYF.

A single count supports this clonotype. One end of the junction varies from germline; a read error may be responsible. The chain employs TRBV5-5 and TRBJ2-4; 7 bases match TRBD1. The CDR3 is made up of 14 amino acids. Germline loops: CDR1 SGHKS, CDR2 YYEKEE (reference sequence). As DNA, the CDR3 is TGTGCCAGCAGCTTGATGCAGGGGGAGAACATTAAGTACTTC. This translates into CASSLMQGENIKYF. Supplemented by reference TRBV5-5 and TRBJ2-4, the full variable domain reads DAGVTQSPTHLIKTRGQQVTLRCSPISGHKSVSWYQQVLGQGPQFIFQYYEKEERGRGNFPDRFSARQFPNYSSELNVNALLLGDSALYLCASSLMQGENIKYFGAGTRLSVL.